The clone carrying this T cell receptor beta chain was detected a few times. Its matching antigen is unknown. The data were taken from a study of response to subunit inactivated influenza vaccine. TCRdb used MiXCR to reprocess the RT-PCR reads, holding one entry per CDR3 protein. The sample records about half a million distinct CDR3 sequences, around 25% being singletons. Notes on the study in general: Researchers suggested that each seasonal influenza vaccination recruits few new T cells.

Per germline, CDR1 MNHEY and CDR2 SVGAGI. Trimming shortened V by 2 bases and J by 1 base, and 18 bases separated the two germline ends. The length of the CDR3 is 19 residues. This specimen consisted of CD4+ T cells sorted from PBMCs, obtained roughly 5 days after vaccination. The chain is built from TRBV6-5 and TRBJ2-6; no definite D call. The sequence derives from a man aged 50-60 years who received an inactivated influenza vaccine. The CDR3 loop reads CASSYPKHLIGSGANVLTF. CDR3 nucleotide sequence: TGTGCCAGCAGTTACCCCAAACATCTAATCGGGTCTGGGGCCAACGTCCTGACTTTC.